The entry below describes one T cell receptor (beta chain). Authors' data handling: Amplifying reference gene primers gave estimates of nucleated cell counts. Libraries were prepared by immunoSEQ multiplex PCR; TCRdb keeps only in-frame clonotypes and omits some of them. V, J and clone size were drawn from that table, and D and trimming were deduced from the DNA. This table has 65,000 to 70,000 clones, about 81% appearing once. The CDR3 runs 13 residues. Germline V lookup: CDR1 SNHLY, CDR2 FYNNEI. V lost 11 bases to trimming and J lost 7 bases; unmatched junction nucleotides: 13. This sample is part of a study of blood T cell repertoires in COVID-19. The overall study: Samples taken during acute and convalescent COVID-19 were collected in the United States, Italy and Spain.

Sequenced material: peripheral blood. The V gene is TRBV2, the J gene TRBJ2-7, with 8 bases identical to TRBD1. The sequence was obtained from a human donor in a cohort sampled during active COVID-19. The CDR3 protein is CAVDGDRGSEQYF. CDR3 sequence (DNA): TGTGCCGTTGACGGAGACAGGGGCTCTGAGCAGTACTTC.